Detailed here is one T cell receptor beta chain. Its antigen remains unknown. The method was immunoSEQ multiplex PCR; TCRdb's version includes in-frame clones alone and lacks a portion of them. The sample includes some 250,000 clones, roughly four fifths of them seen just once. The data stem from a study of Tregs in tolerant kidney transplant recipients. Study findings and constraints: Biological reproducibility was not directly addressed, but technical replication error appeared minimal. Findings come from small patient numbers and require larger validation.

Germline CDR1 is SNHLY and CDR2 is FYNNEI. The CDR3 covers 11 residues. V lost 5 bases, J lost 11 bases, and 12 bases lay in between. Unstimulated regulatory T cells (CD4+CD25+CD127-), CD4+CD25- non-regulatory cells, CD4 and CD8 cells were FACS-sorted from thawed PBMCs. Material: CD4+ T cells from blood. This rearrangement joins TRBV2 to TRBJ1-1; D ambiguous. This receptor was taken from a human donor in good health. The CDR3 loop is CASSPRTLAFF. The CDR3 coding sequence is TGTGCCAGCAGTCCCCGGACCCTTGCTTTCTTT.